The clone carrying this T cell receptor beta chain has just one count. In the original workflow: Reference gene primer amplification in the assay estimated nucleated cell counts. Some clones are missing from TCRdb's copy, which holds only in-frame ones; the method was immunoSEQ multiplex PCR. Clone size and the V and J calls come from that table; the DNA yielded D and trimming. This table holds about 170,000 clones, roughly 84% found once. This record belongs to a study of blood T cell repertoires in COVID-19. Study as a whole: The samples span acute and convalescent COVID-19 from the United States, Italy and Spain. Nucleic acid was either cDNA or gDNA, and it came from T cells, B-cell-depleted T cells, or PBMCs.

The TCR sequence derives from a human donor with acute or convalescent COVID-19. The donor label of this sample is uncertain. Input material: peripheral blood.

For the CDR3, the DNA is TGTGCCAGCAGCCGTACCGGGACTAGACCCGAGCAGTACTTC. Amino acids: CASSRTGTRPEQYF. V gene TRBV6-5 combines with J gene TRBJ2-7, with 8 bases aligning to TRBD2. This CDR3 is 14 amino acids long. The J segment lost 6 bases and the V segment lost 6 bases, leaving 10 bases of the junction unmatched. Germline CDR1 and CDR2: MNHEY and SVGAGI.